The text below deals with one TCR beta chain. Its specificity is not known. This PCR relied on a set of 60 Vbeta primers and 13 Jbeta primers. Profiling relied on immunoSEQ multiplex PCR, and the TCRdb table lists in-frame clones only, not all of them. The sample records approximately 120,000 clones, approximately 82% being singletons. The sample belongs to a study of cytomegalovirus exposure and HLA in healthy donors. Regarding the study as a whole: It is likely that the observed cluster of highly shared sequence variants was a sequencing artifact. The study dropped some indistinguishable V segments, TRBV6-2 and TRBV6-3 among them.

The CDR3 is made up of 14 amino acids. CDR1 SGHTA and CDR2 FQGTGA come from the germline V gene. The V and J ends lost 2 bases and 3 bases respectively, with 10 bases between them. V gene TRBV7-3 combines with J gene TRBJ1-1, with a tentative D call TRBD1 (5 bases). The sample was PBMCs. This clonotype originated in a man aged 18 to 30 in good health and CMV-seropositive. The CDR3 sequence is CASSLLGGDTEAFF. The CDR3, as DNA: TGTGCCAGCAGCTTATTAGGAGGGGACACTGAAGCTTTCTTT.